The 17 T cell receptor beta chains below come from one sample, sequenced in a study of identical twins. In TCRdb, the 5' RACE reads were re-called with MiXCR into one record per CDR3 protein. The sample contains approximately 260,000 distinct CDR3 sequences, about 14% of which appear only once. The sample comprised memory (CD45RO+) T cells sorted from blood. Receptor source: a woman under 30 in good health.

The CDR3 region has the DNA TGTGCCAGCAGTGACAGGGACAGGGGGGCCGAGCAGTACTTC. Amino acids: CASSDRDRGAEQYF. The chain links TRBV6-1 to TRBJ2-7, with 11 bases aligning to TRBD1. The CDR3 has 14 residues. The junction had 4 bases not matched to a gene; V was cut back by 3 bases and J by 6 bases. From germline, CDR1 is MNHNS and CDR2 SASEGT.

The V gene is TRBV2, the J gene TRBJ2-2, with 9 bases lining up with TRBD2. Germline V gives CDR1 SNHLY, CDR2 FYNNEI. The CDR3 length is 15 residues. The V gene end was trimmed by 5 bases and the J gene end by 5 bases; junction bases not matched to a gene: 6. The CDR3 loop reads CASSKRGAITGELFF. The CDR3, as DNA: TGTGCCAGCAGTAAGCGGGGGGCTATAACCGGGGAGCTGTTTTTT.

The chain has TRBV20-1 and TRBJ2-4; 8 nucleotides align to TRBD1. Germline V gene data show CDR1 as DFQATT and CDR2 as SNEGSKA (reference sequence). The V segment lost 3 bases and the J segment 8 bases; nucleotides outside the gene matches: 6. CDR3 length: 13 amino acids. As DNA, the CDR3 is TGCAGTGCTAGCGCCCAGGGGGCGGACATTCAGTACTTC. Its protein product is CSASAQGADIQYF.

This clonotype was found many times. Here the CDR3 reads CASSLAGGVTEAFF. The CDR3 nucleotides read TGCGCCAGCAGCTTGGCGGGGGGGGTCACTGAAGCTTTCTTT. V gene TRBV5-1 combines with J gene TRBJ1-1; D may be TRBD1 (5 bases). The ends were cut back, 0 bases at V and 4 bases at J, with 10 bases in the middle. The CDR3 is 14 residues long. CDR1 is SGHRS, CDR2 YFSETQ, per germline.

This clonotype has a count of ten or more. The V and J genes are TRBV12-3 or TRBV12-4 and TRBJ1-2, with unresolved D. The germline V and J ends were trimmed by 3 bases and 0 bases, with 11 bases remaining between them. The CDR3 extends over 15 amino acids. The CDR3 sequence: CASSLSTGTNYGYTF. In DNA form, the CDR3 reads TGTGCCAGCAGTTTGTCGACGGGAACTAACTATGGCTACACCTTC.

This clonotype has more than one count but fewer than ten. CDR3 bases: TGCAGCGTTAGCGGGGGGAGAAGCTACGAGCAGTACTTC. It encodes CSVSGGRSYEQYF. The chain couples TRBV29-1 to TRBJ2-7, with 9 nucleotides matching TRBD2. The V segment lost 5 bases and the J segment 3 bases; nucleotides outside the gene matches: 5. Germline CDR1 SQVTM, CDR2 ANQGSEA. The CDR3 extends over 13 amino acids.

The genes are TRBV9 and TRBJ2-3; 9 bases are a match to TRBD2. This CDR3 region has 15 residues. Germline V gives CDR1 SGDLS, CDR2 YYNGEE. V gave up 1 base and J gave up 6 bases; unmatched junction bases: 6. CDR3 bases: TGTGCCAGCAGCGTATGGCGGGGGGGCCTCGATACGCAGTATTTT. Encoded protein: CASSVWRGGLDTQYF.

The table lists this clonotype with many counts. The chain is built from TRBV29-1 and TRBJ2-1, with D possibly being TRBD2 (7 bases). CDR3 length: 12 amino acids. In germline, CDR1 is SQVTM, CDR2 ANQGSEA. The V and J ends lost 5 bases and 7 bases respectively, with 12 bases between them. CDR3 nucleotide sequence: TGCAGCGTTATCAGGGGAGGGAATGAGCAGTTCTTC. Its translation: CSVIRGGNEQFF.

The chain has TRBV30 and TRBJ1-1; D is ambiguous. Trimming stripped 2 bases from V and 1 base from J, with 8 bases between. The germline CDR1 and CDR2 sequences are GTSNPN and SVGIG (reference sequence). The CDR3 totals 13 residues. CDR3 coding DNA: TGTGCCTGGAGTCTGGTGGGGAACACTGAAGCTTTCTTT. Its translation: CAWSLVGNTEAFF.

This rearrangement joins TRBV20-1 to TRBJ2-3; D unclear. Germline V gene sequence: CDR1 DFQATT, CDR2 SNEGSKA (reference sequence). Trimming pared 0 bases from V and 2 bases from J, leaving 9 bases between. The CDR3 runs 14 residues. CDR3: CSARDLVNTDTQYF. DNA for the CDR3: TGCAGTGCTAGAGATCTGGTAAACACAGATACGCAGTATTTT.

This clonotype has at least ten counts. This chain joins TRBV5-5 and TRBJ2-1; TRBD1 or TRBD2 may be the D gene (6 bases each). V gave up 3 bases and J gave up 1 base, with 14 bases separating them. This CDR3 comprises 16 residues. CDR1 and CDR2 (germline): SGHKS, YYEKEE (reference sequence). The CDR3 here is CASSSTGRKSYNEQFF. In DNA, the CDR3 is TGTGCCAGCAGCTCCACAGGGAGGAAATCCTACAATGAGCAGTTCTTC.

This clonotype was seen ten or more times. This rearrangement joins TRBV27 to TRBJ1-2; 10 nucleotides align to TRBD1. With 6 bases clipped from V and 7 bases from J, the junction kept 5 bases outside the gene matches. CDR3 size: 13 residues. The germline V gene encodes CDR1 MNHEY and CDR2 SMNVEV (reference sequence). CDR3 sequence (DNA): TGTGCCAGCAGAATGACAGGGGGCCGTGGCTACACCTTC. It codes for CASRMTGGRGYTF.

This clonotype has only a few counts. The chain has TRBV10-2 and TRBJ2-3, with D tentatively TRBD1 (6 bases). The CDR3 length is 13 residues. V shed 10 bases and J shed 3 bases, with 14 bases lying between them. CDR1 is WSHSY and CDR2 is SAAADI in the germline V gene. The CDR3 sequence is CATLDRMTDTQYF. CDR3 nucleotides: TGCGCCACCCTCGACAGGATGACAGATACGCAGTATTTT.

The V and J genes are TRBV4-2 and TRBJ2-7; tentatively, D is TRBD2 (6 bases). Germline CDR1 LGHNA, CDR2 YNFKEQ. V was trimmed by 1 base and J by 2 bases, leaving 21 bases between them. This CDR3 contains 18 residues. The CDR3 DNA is TGTGCCAGCAGCCAAGCGTTCCGGGACTGGGGGGTTACCTACGAGCAGTACTTC. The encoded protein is CASSQAFRDWGVTYEQYF.

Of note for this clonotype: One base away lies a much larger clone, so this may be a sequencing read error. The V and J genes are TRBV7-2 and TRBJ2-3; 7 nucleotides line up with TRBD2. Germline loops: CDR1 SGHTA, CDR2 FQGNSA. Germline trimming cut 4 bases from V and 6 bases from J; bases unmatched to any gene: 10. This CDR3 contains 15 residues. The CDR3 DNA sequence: TGTGCCAGCAGCTCCCGGGACTACCCCGGGGATACGCAGTATTTT. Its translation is CASSSRDYPGDTQYF.

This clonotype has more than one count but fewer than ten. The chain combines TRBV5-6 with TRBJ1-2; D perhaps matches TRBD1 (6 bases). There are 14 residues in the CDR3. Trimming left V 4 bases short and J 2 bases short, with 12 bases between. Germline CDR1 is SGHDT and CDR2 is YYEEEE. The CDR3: CASSLGTSNYGYTF. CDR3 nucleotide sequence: TGTGCCAGCAGCCTTGGGACATCCAACTATGGCTACACCTTC.

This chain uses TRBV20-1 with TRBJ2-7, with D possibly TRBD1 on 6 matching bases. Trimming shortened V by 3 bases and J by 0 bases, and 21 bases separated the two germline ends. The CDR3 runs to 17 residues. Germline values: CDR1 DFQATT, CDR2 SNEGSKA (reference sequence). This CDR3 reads CSASSHREGTPSYEQYF. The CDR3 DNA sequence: TGCAGTGCTAGCTCCCACCGAGAGGGGACACCCTCCTACGAGCAGTACTTC.